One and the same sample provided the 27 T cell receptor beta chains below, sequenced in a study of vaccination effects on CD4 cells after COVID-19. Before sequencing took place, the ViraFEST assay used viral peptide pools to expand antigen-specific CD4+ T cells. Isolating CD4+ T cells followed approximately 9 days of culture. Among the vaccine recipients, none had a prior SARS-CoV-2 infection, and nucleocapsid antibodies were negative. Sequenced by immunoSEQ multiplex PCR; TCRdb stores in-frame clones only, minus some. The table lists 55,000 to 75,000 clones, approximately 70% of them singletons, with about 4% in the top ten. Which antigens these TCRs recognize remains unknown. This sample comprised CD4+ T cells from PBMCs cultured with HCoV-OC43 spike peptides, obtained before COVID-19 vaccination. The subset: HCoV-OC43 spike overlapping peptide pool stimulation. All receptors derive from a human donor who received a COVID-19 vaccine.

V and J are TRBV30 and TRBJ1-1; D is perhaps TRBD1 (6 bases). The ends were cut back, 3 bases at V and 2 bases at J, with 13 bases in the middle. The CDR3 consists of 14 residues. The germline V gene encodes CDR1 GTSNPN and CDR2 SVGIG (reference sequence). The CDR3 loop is CAWRGQGINTEAFF. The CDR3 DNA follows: TGTGCCTGGAGGGGGCAGGGGATTAACACTGAAGCTTTCTTT.

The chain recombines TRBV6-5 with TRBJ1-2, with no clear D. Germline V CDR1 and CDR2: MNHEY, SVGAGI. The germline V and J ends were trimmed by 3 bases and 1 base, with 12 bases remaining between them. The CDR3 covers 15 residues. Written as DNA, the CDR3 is TGTGCCAGCAGTTATCTCGCAGGCGTTAACTATGGCTACACCTTC. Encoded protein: CASSYLAGVNYGYTF.

The CDR3 DNA sequence: TGTGCCAGTAGTATCTCGCAGGGCAACTATGGCTACACCTTC. Protein product: CASSISQGNYGYTF. The V gene is TRBV19, the J gene TRBJ1-2, with D tentatively TRBD1 (5 bases). The CDR3 has 14 residues. Germline V gene data show CDR1 as LNHDA and CDR2 as SQIVND (reference sequence). The V end lost 3 bases, the J end lost 2 bases, and 10 bases lay between the germline ends.

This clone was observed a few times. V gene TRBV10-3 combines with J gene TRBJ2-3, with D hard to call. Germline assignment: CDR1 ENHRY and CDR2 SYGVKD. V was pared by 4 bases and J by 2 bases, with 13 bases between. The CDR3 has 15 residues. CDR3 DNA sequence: TGTGCCATCAGTGTCCCGTCAGAGACCACAGATACGCAGTATTTT. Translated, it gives CAISVPSETTDTQYF.

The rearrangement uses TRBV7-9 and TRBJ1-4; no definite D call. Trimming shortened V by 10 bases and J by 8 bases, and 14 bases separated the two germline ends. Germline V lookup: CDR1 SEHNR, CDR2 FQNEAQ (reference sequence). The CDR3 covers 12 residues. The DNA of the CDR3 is TGTGCCATCCCGACACGTTTGGAAAAACTGTTTTTT. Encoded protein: CAIPTRLEKLFF.

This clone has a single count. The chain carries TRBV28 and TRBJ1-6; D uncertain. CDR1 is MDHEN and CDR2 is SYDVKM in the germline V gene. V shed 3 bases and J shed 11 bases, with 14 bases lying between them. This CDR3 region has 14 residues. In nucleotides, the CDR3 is TGTGCCAGCAGTTTGTCGGTCTCGGCAACACCCCTCCACTTT. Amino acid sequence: CASSLSVSATPLHF.

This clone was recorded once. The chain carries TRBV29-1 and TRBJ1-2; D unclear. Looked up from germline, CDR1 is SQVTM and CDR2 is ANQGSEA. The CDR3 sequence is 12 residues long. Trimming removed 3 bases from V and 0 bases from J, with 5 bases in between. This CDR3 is CSVDPANYGYTF. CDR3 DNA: TGCAGCGTTGACCCAGCTAACTATGGCTACACCTTC.

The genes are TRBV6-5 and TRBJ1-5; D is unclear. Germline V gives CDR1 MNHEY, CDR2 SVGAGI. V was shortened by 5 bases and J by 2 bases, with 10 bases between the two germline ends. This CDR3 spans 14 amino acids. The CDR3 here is CASSLRAGNQPQHF. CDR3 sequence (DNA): TGTGCCAGCAGTCTTCGGGCTGGCAATCAGCCCCAGCATTTT.

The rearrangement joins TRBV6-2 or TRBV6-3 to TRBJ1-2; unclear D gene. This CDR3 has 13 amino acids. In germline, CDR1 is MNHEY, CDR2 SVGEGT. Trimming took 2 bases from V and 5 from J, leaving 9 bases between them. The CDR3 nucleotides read TGTGCCAGCAGTTACCCAGACGGATATGGCTACACCTTC. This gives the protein CASSYPDGYGYTF.

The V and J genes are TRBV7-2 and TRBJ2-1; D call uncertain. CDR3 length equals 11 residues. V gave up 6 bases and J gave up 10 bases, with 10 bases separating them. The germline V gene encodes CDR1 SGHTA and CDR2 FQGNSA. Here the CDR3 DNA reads TGTGCCAGCAGTATCAAAAGAGAGCAGTTCTTC. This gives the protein CASSIKREQFF.

Here the CDR3 DNA reads TGCGCCAGCAGCCAAGGGACTAGCGGGGTCCAAGAGACCCAGTACTTC. This codes for CASSQGTSGVQETQYF. V and J are TRBV4-1 and TRBJ2-5, with 12 bases identical to TRBD2. The V gene end was trimmed by 1 base and the J gene end by 1 base; junction bases not matched to a gene: 1. The CDR3 has 16 amino acids. Germline V gene lookup returns CDR1 MGHRA and CDR2 YSYEKL.

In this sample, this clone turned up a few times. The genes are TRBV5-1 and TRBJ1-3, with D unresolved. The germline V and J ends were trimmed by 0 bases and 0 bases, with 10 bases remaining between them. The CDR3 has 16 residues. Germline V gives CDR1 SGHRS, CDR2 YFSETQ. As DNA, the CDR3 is TGCGCCAGCAGCTTGGGGGCTCAGAGCTCTGGAAACACCATATATTTT. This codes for CASSLGAQSSGNTIYF.

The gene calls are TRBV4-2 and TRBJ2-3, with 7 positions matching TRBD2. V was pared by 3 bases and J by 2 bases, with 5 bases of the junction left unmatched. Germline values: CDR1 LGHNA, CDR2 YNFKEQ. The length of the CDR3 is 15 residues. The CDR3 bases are TGTGCCAGCAGCCACCCGCGGGGGTCCACAGATACGCAGTATTTT. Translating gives CASSHPRGSTDTQYF.

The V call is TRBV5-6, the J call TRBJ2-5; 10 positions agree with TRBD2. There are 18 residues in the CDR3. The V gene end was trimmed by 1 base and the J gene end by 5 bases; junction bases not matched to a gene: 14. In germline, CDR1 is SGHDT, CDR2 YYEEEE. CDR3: CASSLNEASGGVGETQYF. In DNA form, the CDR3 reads TGTGCCAGCAGCTTGAACGAGGCTAGCGGGGGAGTAGGGGAGACCCAGTACTTC. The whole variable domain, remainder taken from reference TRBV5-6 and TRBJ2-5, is DAGVTQSPTHLIKTRGQQVTLRCSPKSGHDTVSWYQQALGQGPQFIFQYYEEEERQRGNFPDRFSGHQFPNYSSELNVNALLLGDSALYLCASSLNEASGGVGETQYFGPGTRLLVL.

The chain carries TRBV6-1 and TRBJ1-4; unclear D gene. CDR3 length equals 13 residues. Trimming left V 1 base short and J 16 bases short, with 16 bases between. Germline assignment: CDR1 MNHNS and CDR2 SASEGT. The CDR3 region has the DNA TGTGCCAGCAGTGAAGAGCCGGGATCTAGCCGGTTTTTT. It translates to CASSEEPGSSRFF.

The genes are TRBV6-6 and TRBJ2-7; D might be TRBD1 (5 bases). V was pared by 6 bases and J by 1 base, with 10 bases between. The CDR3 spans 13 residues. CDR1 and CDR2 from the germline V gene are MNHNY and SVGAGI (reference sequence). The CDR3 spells CASRAGFSYEQYV. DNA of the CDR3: TGTGCCAGCAGGGCAGGGTTTTCCTACGAGCAGTACGTC.

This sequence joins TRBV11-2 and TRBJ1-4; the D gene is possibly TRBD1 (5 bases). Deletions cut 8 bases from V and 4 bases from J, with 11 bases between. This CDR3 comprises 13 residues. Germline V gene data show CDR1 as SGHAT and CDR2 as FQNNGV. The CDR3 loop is CASAAGLNEKLFF. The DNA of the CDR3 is TGTGCCAGCGCCGCGGGACTTAATGAAAAACTGTTTTTT.

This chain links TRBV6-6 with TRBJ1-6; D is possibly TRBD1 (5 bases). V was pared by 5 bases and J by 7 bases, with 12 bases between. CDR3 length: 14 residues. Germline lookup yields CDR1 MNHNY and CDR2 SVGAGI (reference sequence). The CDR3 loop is CASSLQGGNSPLHF. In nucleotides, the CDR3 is TGTGCCAGCAGTCTCCAGGGCGGCAATTCACCCCTCCACTTT.

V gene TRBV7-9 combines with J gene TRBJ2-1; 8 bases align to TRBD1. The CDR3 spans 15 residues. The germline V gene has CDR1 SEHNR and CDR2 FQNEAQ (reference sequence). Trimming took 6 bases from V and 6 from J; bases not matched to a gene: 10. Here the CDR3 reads CASSLGQGLSNEQFF. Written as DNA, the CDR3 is TGTGCCAGCAGTCTCGGACAGGGATTATCCAATGAGCAGTTCTTC.

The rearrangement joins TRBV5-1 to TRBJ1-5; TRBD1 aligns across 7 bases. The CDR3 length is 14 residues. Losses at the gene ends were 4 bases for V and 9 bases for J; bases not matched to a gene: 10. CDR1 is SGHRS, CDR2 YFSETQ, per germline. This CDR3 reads CASSPGTVRGPQHF. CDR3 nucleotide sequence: TGCGCCAGCAGCCCTGGGACAGTCAGGGGGCCCCAGCATTTT.

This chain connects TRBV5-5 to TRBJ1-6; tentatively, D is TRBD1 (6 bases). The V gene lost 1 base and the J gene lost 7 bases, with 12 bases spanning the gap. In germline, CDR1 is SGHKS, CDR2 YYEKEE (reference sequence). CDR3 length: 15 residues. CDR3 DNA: TGTGCCAGCAGCTTGCGGACAGCGGAGAATTCACCCCTCCACTTT. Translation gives CASSLRTAENSPLHF.

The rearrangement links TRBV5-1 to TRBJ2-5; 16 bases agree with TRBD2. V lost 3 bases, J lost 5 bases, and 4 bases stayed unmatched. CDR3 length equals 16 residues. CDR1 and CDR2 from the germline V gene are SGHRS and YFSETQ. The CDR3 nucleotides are TGCGCCAGCAGCTGGGGACTAGCGGGGGGGAAGGAGACCCAGTACTTC. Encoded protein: CASSWGLAGGKETQYF. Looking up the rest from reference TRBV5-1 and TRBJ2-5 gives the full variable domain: KAGVTQTPRYLIKTRGQQVTLSCSPISGHRSVSWYQQTPGQGLQFLFEYFSETQRNKGNFPGRFSGRQFSNSRSEMNVSTLELGDSALYLCASSWGLAGGKETQYFGPGTRLLVL.

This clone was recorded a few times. The CDR3 DNA reads as TGTGCCGGGGCACAGGGAGATCGGGGCTACACCTTC. This gives the protein CAGAQGDRGYTF. V usage is TRBV2 and J usage is TRBJ1-2, with D tentatively TRBD1 (6 bases). Trimming shortened V by 11 bases and J by 8 bases, and 18 bases separated the two germline ends. This CDR3 has 12 residues. From germline, CDR1 is SNHLY and CDR2 FYNNEI.

CDR3 protein: CASSQAGAGANVLTF. CDR3 nucleotides: TGCGCCAGCAGCCAAGCCGGCGCTGGGGCCAACGTCCTGACTTTC. This sequence joins TRBV4-3 and TRBJ2-6; D is ambiguous. The CDR3 is 15 residues long. CDR1 is LGHNA, CDR2 YSLEER, per germline. Trimming removed 1 base at V and 2 bases at J, with 6 bases between.

CDR3 sequence reads: CASSWDPRGSYEQYV. DNA for the CDR3: TGTGCCAGCAGTTGGGACCCGCGGGGCTCCTACGAGCAGTACGTC. The V and J genes are TRBV6-2 or TRBV6-3 and TRBJ2-7, with a weak D call TRBD2 (6 bases). Germline V gives CDR1 MNHEY, CDR2 SVGEGT. This CDR3 has 15 amino acids. V was clipped by 4 bases and J by 0 bases, with 13 bases between them.

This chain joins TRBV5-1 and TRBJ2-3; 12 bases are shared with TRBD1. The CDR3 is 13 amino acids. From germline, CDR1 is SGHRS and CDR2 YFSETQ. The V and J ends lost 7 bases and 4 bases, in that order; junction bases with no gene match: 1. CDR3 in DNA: TGCGCCAGCGGGACAGGGGGCGCAGATACGCAGTATTTT. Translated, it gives CASGTGGADTQYF.

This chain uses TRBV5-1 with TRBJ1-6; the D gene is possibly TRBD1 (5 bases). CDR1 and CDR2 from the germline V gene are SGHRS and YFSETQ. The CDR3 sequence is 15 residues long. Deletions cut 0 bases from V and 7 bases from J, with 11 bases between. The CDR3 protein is CASSLGETGNSPLHF. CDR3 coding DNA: TGCGCCAGCAGCTTGGGAGAAACAGGAAATTCACCCCTCCACTTT.